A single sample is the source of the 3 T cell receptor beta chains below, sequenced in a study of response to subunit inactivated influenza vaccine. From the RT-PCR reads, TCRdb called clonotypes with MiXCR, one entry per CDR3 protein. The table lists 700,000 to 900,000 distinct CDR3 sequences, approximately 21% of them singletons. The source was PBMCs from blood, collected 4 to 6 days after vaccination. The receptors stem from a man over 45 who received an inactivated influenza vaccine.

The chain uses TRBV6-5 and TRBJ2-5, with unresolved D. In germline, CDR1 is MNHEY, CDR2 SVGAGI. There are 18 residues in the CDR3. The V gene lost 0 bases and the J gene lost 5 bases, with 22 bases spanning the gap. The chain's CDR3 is CASSYSTRISTPRETQYF. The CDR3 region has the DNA TGTGCCAGCAGTTACTCTACCCGTATTAGCACTCCCAGGGAGACCCAGTACTTC.

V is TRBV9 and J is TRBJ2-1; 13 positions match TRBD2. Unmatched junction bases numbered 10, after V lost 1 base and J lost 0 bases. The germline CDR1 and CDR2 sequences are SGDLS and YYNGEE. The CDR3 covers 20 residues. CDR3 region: CASSVRGALAGGRSYNEQFF. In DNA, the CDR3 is TGTGCCAGCAGCGTAAGAGGCGCACTAGCGGGAGGGCGCTCCTACAATGAGCAGTTCTTC.

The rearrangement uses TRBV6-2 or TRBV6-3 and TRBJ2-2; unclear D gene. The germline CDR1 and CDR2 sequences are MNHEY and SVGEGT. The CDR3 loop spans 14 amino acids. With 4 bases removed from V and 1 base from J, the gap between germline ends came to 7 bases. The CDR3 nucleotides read TGTGCCAGCAGTTGGGTCAGGAACACCGGGGAGCTGTTTTTT. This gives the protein CASSWVRNTGELFF.